This entry concerns a single T cell receptor (beta chain). This sample was included in a study of control samples from healthy donors and cancer patients. CDR1 and CDR2 (germline): SQVTM, ANQGSEA. There are 14 residues in the CDR3. The J segment lost 2 bases and the V segment lost 5 bases, leaving 4 bases of the junction unmatched. Generated by immunoSEQ multiplex PCR, the TCRdb table keeps only in-frame clones and is missing some. The sample shows fewer than 200,000 clones, about 90% of them seen only once. The sample taken for sequencing was blood. The TCR sequence derives from a woman aged 25-40 years in good health. The chain joins TRBV29-1 to TRBJ1-5, with 9 bases identical to TRBD1. The CDR3 region is CSVTGGRGNQPQHF. The CDR3 DNA reads TGCAGCGTTACAGGGGGCCGGGGCAATCAGCCCCAGCATTTT.